This TCR beta chain is drawn from a study of T cell changes during pregnancy in multiple sclerosis. Here immunoSEQ multiplex PCR was the method, and the copy in TCRdb shows in-frame clones only, minus some. The repertoire includes about 120,000 clones, roughly 92% of them detected once, and around 6% sits in the top ten. The trim removed 5 bases at V and 7 bases at J, leaving 9 bases unmatched. Germline-derived CDR1 and CDR2 are MNHNS and SASEGT. There are 15 residues in the CDR3. Sequenced material: peripheral blood, taken before pregnancy. V usage is TRBV6-1 and J usage is TRBJ2-2; the match to TRBD1 covers 8 bases. The TCR sequence derives from a female donor with multiple sclerosis, enrolled in a pregnancy study. CDR3 in DNA: TGTGCCAGCAGTAGGACAGGGTCCAAGGACGGGGAGCTGTTTTTT. Protein: CASSRTGSKDGELFF.